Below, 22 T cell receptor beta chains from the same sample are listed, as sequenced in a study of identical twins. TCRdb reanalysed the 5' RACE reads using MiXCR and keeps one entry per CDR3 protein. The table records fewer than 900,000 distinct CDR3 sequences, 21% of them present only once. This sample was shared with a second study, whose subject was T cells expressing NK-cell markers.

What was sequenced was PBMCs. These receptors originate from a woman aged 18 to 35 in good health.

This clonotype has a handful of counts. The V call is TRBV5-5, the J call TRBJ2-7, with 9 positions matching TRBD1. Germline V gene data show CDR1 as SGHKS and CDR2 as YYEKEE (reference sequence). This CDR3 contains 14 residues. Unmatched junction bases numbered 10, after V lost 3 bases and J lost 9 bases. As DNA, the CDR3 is TGTGCCAGCAGCTCGTCCGGGACAGGGACGACGCAGTACTTC. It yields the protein CASSSSGTGTTQYF.

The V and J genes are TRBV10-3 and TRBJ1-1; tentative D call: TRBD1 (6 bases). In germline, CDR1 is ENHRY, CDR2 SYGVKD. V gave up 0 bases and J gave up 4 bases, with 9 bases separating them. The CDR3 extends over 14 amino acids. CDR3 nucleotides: TGTGCCATCAGTGAGTCAAGAGGGGGCACTGAAGCTTTCTTT. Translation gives CAISESRGGTEAFF.

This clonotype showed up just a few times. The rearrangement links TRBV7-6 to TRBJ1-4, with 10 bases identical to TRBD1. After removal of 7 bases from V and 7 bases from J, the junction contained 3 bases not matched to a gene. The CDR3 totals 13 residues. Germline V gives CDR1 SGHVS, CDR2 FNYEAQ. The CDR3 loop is CASTGQGVEKLFF. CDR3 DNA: TGTGCCAGCACCGGACAGGGGGTTGAAAAACTGTTTTTT. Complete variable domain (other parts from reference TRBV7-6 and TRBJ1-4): GAGVSQSPRYKVTKRGQDVALRCDPISGHVSLYWYRQALGQGPEFLTYFNYEAQQDKSGLPNDRFSAERPEGSISTLTIQRTEQRDSAMYRCASTGQGVEKLFFGSGTQLSVL.

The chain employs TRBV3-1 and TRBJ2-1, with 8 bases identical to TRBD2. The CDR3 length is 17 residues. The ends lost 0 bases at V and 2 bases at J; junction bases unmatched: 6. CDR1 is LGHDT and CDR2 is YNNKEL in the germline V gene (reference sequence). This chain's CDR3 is CASSQDLGLGTYNEQFF. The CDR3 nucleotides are TGTGCCAGCAGCCAAGATCTGGGACTAGGAACCTACAATGAGCAGTTCTTC.

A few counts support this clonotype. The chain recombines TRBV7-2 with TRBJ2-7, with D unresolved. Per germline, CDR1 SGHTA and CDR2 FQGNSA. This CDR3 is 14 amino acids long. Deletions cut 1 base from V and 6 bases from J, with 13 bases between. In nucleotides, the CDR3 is TGTGCCAGCAGCTTAGACGGGCAACGGAGCGAGCAGTACTTC. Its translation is CASSLDGQRSEQYF. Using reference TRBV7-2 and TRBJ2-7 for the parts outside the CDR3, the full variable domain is GAGVSQSPSNKVTEKGKDVELRCDPISGHTALYWYRQSLGQGLEFLIYFQGNSAPDKSGLPSDRFSAERTGGSVSTLTIQRTQQEDSAVYLCASSLDGQRSEQYFGPGTRLTVT.

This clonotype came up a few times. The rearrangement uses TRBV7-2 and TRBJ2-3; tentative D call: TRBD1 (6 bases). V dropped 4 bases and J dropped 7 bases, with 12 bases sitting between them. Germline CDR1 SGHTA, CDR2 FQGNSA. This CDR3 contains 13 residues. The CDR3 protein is CASSSSQGYTQYF. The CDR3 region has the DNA TGTGCCAGCAGCTCCAGCCAGGGGTATACGCAGTATTTT.

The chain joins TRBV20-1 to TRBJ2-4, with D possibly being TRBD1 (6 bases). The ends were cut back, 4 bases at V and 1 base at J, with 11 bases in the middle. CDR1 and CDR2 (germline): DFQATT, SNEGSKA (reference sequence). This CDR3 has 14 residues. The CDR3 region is CSAKNRDAKNIQYF. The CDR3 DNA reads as TGCAGTGCTAAAAACAGGGACGCCAAAAACATTCAGTACTTC.

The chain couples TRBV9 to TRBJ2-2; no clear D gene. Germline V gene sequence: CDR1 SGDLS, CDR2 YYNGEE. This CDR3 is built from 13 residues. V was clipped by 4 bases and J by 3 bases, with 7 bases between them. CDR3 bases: TGTGCCAGCAGCCCCCCTTACACCGGGGAGCTGTTTTTT. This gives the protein CASSPPYTGELFF.

CDR3 in DNA: TGTGCCAGCAGTTGGGGACGTGGGAGCGGGGAGCTGTTTTTT. The encoded protein is CASSWGRGSGELFF. V is TRBV27 and J is TRBJ2-2, with D perhaps matching TRBD1 or TRBD2 (5 bases each). Germline values: CDR1 MNHEY, CDR2 SMNVEV (reference sequence). V lost 4 bases to trimming and J lost 7 bases, with 13 bases between them. The CDR3 is made up of 14 amino acids.

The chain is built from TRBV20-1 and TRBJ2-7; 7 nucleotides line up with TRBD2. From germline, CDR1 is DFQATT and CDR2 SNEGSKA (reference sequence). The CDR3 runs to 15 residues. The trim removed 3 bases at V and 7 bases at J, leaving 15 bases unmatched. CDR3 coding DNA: TGCAGTGCTAGGCCCCATGGCGGGAGTTCTGGAGAGCAGTACTTC. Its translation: CSARPHGGSSGEQYF.

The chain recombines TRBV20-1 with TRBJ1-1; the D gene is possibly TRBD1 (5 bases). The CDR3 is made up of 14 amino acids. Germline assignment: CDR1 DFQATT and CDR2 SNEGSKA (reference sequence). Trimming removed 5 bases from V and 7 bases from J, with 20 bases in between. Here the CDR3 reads CSALKSRDRREAFF. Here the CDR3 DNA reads TGCAGTGCTTTAAAGTCCCGGGACCGCCGTGAAGCTTTCTTT.

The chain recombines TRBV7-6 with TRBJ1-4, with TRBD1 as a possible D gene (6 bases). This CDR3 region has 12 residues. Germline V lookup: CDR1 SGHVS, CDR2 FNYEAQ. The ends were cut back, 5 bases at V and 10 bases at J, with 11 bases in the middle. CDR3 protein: CASSARGGKLFF. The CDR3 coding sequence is TGTGCCAGCAGCGCCCGAGGGGGAAAACTGTTTTTT.

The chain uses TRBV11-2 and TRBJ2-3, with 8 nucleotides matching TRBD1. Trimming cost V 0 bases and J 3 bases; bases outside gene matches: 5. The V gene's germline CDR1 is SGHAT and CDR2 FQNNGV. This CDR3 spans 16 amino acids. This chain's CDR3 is CASSLDGHRGTDTQYF. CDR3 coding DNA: TGTGCCAGCAGCTTAGATGGGCACAGGGGGACAGATACGCAGTATTTT.

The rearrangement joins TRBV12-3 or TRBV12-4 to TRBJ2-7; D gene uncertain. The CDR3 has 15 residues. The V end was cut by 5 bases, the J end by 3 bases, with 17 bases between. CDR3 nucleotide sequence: TGTGCCAGCAGTCAACAGTGGCAGCCCTACTACGAGCAGTACTTC. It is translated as CASSQQWQPYYEQYF.

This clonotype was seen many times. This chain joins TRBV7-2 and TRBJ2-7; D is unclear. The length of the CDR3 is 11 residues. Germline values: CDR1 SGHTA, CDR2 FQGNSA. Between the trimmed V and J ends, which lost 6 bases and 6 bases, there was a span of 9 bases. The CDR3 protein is CASSLQFEQYF. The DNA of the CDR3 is TGTGCCAGCAGTTTACAGTTCGAGCAGTACTTC.

This CDR3 is CSAPERGANEQFF. DNA of the CDR3: TGCAGTGCTCCAGAGAGGGGGGCAAATGAGCAGTTCTTC. The V and J genes are TRBV20-1 and TRBJ2-1; the D gene could be TRBD1 or TRBD2 (6 bases each). The V gene's germline CDR1 is DFQATT and CDR2 SNEGSKA (reference sequence). The V end lost 5 bases, the J end lost 7 bases, and 15 bases lay between the germline ends. The CDR3 runs 13 residues.

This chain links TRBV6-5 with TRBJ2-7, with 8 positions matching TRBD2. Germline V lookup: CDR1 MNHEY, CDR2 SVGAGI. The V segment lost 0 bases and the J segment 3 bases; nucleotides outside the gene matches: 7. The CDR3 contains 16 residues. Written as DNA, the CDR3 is TGTGCCAGCAGTTACTCGACCTTTAGCGGGAACTACGAGCAGTACTTC. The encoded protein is CASSYSTFSGNYEQYF.

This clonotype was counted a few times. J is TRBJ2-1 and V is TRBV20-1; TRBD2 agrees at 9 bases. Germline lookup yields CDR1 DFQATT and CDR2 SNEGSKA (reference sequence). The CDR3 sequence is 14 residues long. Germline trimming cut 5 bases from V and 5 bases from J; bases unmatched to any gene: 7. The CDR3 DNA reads TGCAGTGCTTATCCTAGCGGGGCCGACAATGAGCAGTTCTTC. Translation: CSAYPSGADNEQFF.

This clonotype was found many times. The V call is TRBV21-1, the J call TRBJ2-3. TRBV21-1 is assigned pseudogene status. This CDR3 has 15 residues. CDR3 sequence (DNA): TGTGCCAGCAGCAAGTTCCGGAACCCCACAGATACGCAGTATTTT. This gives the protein CASSKFRNPTDTQYF.

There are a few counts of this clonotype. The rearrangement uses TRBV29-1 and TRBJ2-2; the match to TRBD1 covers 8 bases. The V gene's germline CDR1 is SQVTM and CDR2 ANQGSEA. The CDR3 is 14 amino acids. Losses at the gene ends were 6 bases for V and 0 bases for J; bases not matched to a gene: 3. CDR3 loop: CSVADRANTGELFF. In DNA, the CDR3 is TGCAGCGTGGCGGACAGGGCGAACACCGGGGAGCTGTTTTTT.

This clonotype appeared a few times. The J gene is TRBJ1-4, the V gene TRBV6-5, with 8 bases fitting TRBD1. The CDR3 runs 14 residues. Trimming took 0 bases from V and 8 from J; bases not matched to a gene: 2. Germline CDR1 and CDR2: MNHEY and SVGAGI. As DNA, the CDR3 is TGTGCCAGCAGTTACTCGAGGACAGGGGAAAAACTGTTTTTT. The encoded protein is CASSYSRTGEKLFF.

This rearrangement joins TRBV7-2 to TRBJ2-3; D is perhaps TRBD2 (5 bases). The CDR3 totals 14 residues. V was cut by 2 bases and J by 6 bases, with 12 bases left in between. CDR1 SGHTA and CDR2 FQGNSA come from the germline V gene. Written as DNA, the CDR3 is TGTGCCAGCAGCTTAATACGGGAAGGGGATACGCAGTATTTT. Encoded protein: CASSLIREGDTQYF.